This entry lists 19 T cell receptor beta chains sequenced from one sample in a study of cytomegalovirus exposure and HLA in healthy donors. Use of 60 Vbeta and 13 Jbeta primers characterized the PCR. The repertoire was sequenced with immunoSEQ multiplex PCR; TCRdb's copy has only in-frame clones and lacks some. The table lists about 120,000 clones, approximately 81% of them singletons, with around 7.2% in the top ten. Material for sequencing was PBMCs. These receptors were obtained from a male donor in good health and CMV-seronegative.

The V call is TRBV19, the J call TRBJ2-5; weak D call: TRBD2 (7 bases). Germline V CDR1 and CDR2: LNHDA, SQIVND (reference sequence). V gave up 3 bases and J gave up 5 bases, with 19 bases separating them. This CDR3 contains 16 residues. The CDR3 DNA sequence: TGTGCCAGTAGTATTGGATCGGGGGGCGCGGTCGAGACCCAGTACTTC. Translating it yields CASSIGSGGAVETQYF.

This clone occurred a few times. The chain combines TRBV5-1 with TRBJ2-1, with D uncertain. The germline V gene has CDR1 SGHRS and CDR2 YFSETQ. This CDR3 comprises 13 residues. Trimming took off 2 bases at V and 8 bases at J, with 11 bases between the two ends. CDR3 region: CASSFDSVDEQFF. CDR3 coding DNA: TGCGCCAGCAGCTTCGATAGTGTAGATGAGCAGTTCTTC.

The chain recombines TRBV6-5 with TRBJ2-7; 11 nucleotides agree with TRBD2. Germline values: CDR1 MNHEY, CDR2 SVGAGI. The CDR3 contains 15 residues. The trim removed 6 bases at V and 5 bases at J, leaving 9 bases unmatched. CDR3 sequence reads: CASRDLAGGINEQYF. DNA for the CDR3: TGTGCCAGCAGGGACTTAGCGGGAGGGATCAACGAGCAGTACTTC.

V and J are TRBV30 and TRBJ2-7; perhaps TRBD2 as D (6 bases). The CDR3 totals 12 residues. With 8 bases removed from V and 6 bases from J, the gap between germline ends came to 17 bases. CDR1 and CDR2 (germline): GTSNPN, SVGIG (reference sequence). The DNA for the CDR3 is TGTGCCGCCGAAACACTAGCCCTCGAGCAGTACTTC. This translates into CAAETLALEQYF.

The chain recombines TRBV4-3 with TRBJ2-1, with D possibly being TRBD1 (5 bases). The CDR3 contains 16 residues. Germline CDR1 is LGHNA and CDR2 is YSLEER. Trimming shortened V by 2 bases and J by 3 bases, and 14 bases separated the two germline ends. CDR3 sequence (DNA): TGCGCCAGCAGCCAAAGCTCAATCAGGGTCTACAATGAGCAGTTCTTC. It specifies CASSQSSIRVYNEQFF.

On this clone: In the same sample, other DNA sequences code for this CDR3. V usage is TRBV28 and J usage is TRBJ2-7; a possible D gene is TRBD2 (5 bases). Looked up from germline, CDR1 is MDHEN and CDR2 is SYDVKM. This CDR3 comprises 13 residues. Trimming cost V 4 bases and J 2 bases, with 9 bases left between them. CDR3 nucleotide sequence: TGTGCCAGCAGTTCCGGGATTCCCTACGAGCAGTACTTC. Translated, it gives CASSSGIPYEQYF.

CDR3 sequence: CASSATGLNTDTQYF. The CDR3 region has the DNA TGTGCCAGCAGCGCCACGGGACTTAACACAGATACGCAGTATTTT. This rearrangement joins TRBV6-5 to TRBJ2-3; D may be TRBD2 (6 bases). The germline V gene has CDR1 MNHEY and CDR2 SVGAGI. V was trimmed by 6 bases and J by 2 bases, leaving 15 bases between them. This CDR3 region has 15 residues.

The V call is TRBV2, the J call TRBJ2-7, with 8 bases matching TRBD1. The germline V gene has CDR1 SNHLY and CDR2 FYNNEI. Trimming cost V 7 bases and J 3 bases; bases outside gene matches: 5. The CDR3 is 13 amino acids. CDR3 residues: CASTPDRDYEQYF. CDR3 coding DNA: TGTGCCAGCACCCCGGACAGGGACTACGAGCAGTACTTC.

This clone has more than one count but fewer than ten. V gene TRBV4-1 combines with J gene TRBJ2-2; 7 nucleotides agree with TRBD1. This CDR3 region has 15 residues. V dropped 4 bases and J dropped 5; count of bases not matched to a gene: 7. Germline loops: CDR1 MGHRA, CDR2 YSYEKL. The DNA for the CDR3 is TGCGCCAGCAGCCGGATCGACAGGGATACCGGGGAGCTGTTTTTT. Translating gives CASSRIDRDTGELFF.

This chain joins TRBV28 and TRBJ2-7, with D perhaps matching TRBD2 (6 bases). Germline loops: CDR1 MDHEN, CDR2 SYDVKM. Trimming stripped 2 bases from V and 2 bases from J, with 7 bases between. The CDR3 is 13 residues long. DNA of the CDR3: TGTGCCAGCAGTTTAGAGCGGGCCTACGAGCAGTACTTC. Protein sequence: CASSLERAYEQYF.

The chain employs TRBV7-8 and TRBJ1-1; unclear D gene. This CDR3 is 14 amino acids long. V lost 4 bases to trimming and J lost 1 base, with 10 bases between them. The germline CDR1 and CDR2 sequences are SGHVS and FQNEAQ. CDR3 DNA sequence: TGTGCCAGCAGCTCCTCACCCAGGAACACTGAAGCTTTCTTT. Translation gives CASSSSPRNTEAFF.

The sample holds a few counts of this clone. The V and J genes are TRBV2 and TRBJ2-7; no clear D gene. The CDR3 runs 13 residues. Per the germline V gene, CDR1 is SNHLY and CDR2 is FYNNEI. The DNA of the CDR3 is TGTGTTTGCAAGCAGAAGGCGGCATACGAGCAGTACTTC. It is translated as CVCKQKAAYEQYF.

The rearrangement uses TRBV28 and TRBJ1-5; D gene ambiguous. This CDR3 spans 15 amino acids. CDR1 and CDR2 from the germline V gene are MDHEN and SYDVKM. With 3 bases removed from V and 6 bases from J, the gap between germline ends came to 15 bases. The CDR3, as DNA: TGTGCCAGCAGTTTCTTAACGGAGGGTGGTCAGCCCCAGCATTTT. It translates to CASSFLTEGGQPQHF.

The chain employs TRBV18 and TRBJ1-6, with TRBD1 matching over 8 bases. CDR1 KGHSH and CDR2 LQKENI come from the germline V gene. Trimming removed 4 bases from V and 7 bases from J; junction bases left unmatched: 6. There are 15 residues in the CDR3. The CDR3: CASSQDREDNSPLHF. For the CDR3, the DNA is TGTGCCAGCTCACAGGACAGGGAAGACAATTCACCCCTCCACTTT. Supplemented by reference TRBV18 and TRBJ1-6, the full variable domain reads NAGVMQNPRHLVRRRGQEARLRCSPMKGHSHVYWYRQLPEEGLKFMVYLQKENIIDESGMPKERFSAEFPKEGPSILRIQQVVRGDSAAYFCASSQDREDNSPLHFGNGTRLTVT.

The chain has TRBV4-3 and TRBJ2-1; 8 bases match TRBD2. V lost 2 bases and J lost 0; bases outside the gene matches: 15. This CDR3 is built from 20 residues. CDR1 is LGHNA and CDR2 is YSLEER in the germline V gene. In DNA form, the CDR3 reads TGCGCCAGCAGCCAACCTTCGTGGTCGGAGCGGGGGACCTCCTACAATGAGCAGTTCTTC. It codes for CASSQPSWSERGTSYNEQFF.

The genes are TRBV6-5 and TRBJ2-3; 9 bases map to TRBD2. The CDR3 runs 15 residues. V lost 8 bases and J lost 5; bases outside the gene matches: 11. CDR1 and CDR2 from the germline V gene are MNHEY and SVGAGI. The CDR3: CASGISGSAGDTQYF. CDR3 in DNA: TGTGCCAGCGGGATTAGCGGGAGTGCAGGAGATACGCAGTATTTT.

The DNA for the CDR3 is TGTGCCAGCAGTGCGAGTACGGGACAGGGGAGGCCCAAAAACATTCAGTACTTC. Residues: CASSASTGQGRPKNIQYF. The chain combines TRBV28 with TRBJ2-4; the match to TRBD1 covers 10 bases. Trimming removed 5 bases from V and 2 bases from J; junction bases left unmatched: 12. This CDR3 contains 18 residues. The germline gives CDR1 MDHEN, CDR2 SYDVKM.

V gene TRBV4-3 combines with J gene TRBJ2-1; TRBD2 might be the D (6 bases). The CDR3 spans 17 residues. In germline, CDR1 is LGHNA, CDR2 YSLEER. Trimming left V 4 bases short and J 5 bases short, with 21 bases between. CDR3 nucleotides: TGCGCCAGCAGCCCCACTCAGGGAGGAAAGGCCCACAATGAGCAGTTCTTC. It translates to CASSPTQGGKAHNEQFF.

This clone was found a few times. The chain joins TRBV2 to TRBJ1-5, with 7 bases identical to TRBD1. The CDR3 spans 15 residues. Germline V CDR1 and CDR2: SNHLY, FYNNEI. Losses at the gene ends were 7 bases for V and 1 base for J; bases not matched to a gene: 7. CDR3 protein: CASKWDRPSNQPQHF. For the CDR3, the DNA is TGTGCCAGCAAATGGGACAGACCCAGCAATCAGCCCCAGCATTTT.